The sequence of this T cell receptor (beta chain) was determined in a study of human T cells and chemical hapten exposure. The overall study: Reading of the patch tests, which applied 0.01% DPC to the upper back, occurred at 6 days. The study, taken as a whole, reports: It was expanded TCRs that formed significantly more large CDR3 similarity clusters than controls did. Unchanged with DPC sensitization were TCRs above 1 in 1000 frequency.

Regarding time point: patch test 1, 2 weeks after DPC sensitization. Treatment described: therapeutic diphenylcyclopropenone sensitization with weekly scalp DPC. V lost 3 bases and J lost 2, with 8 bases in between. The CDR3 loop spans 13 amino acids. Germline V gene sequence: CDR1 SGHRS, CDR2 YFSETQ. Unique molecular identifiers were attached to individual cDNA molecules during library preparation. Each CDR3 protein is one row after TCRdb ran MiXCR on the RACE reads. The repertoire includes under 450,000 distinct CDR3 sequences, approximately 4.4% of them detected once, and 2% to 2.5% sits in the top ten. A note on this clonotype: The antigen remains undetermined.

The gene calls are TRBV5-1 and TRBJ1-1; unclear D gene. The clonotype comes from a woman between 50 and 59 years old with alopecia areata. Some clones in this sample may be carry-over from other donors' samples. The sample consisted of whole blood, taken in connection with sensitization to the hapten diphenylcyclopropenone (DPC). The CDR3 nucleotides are TGCGCCAGCAGCTGGGTACAAAACACTGAAGCTTTCTTT. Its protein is CASSWVQNTEAFF.